The entry below describes one T cell receptor beta chain. Its binding antigen is unknown. Base-call qualities are not available, and no considerably larger clone is one nucleotide away. The goal of deep resolution MiSeq sequencing was a depth between 1 in 1 million and 1 in 200,000 T cells, and coverage averaged 10x per clonotype. The immunoSEQ hsTCRB Kit was used to generate the TCR beta libraries. Under the source paper's analysis protocol: The data were analyzed with ImmunoSEQ Analyzer and ImmunoSEQ Data Assistant, and V, D and J gene assignments followed IMGT definitions. Clonality, which ranges from 0 to 1, was calculated by subtracting the normalized Shannon entropy of productive rearrangement frequencies from one. Public clonotype analysis was restricted to overrepresented clonotypes comprising at least 0.05% of each patient's repertoire. Repertoires from approximately 13 age-matched healthy donors in immuneACCESS were used as clonality controls. TCRdb obtained this table from immuneACCESS and retained in-frame rearrangements with V and J assigned. These tables miss some clones; where compared with another copy, unresolved V genes account for less than half of the shortfall, and the remainder is unexplained. Clone size and V and J calls were adopted from that table, with D and trimming inferred from the DNA. The sample has some 200,000 clones on record, 79% of them singletons. Of the sample, over 10% is held by the ten largest clones.

The time point label, as the study defines it: approximately eleven months on ibrutinib. For TCR beta library preparation, around 2 micrograms of genomic DNA were isolated from cryopreserved PBMCs. High-throughput TCR beta sequencing was performed on longitudinal blood samples from CLL patients receiving ibrutinib monotherapy. The patients took part in an open-label, single-center phase 2 trial of ibrutinib monotherapy. A distance of 12 bases separates the germline ends of V and J, which lose 4 bases and 0 bases respectively. CDR1 and CDR2 were assigned from the germline V gene as SQVTM and ANQGSEA. Measured from the cysteine to the phenylalanine, the CDR3 is 14 residues long. CDR3 DNA is the only sequence kept; it has 42 bases, read in frame from the first base. These data originate in a study of cytotoxic CD8 clonotypes in ibrutinib-treated CLL (dated by TCRdb to about 2021). About the investigation overall: The cohort was composed of ten to eleven relapsed/refractory and about 16 treatment-naive patients; IGHV unmutated status was identified in under 18 patients. The response samples were drawn at a median of around eleven months into treatment, with a range of about 6 to 36 months. Partial responses were observed in about 25 patients and complete responses in 2; after a median follow-up of 68 months, remission was maintained in 14 patients and progression was observed in approximately 12. Patients were still on ibrutinib when every remission and progressive disease sample was collected. Longitudinal samples were obtainable from about 30% of the roughly 90 participants in the trial. Cryopreserved peripheral blood mononuclear cells were collected at three points: before therapy, at response, and at either sustained remission or disease progression. On average, each sample yielded about 250,000 productive templates and 85,000 to 95,000 productive rearrangements.

What the study reported, not specific to this receptor: Sampling times were not matched between patients in sustained remission and patients whose disease was progressing, and lymph node repertoires were not examined. Clonality increased at ibrutinib response, stayed stable in sustained remission, and fell back toward baseline at progression. Public clonotypes were rare and either shrank or stayed stable during treatment, and the rise in clonality at ibrutinib response reflected expansion of private clonotypes. At baseline, clonality was higher than in age-matched healthy donors and showed a strong correlation with circulating CD8+ T-cell counts.

Sequences were derived from PBMCs, sampled after 12 months of ibrutinib treatment. This TCR came from a human donor with chronic lymphocytic leukemia. The chain is encoded by TRBV29-1 joined to TRBJ1-1, with no confidently assigned D gene. CDR3 protein: CSVVWAGLNTEAFF. The nucleotide sequence reads TGCAGCGTTGTCTGGGCCGGTTTGAACACTGAAGCTTTCTTT.